The T cell receptor beta chain described here comes from a study of early T cells in non-severe SARS-CoV-2 infection. TCRdb reprocessed the 5' RACE reads with MiXCR, giving one entry per CDR3 protein. This table has some 30,000 distinct CDR3 sequences, roughly 3.9% appearing once. Looked up from germline, CDR1 is SQVTM and CDR2 is ANQGSEA. The V gene end was trimmed by 1 base and the J gene end by 0 bases; junction bases not matched to a gene: 5. The CDR3 contains 18 residues. The chain combines TRBV29-1 with TRBJ2-1; 14 bases agree with TRBD2. The receptor's source is an adult who was a healthcare worker with PCR-confirmed SARS-CoV-2 infection or an uninfected control (not recorded which). The sample taken for sequencing was whole blood. The CDR3, as DNA: TGCAGCGTTGAAGGACTAGCGGGAGGGCCAAGCTCCTACAATGAGCAGTTCTTC. As protein: CSVEGLAGGPSSYNEQFF.